This T cell receptor delta chain is from a study of γδ T cells in repeated Plasmodium falciparum infection. This clone was found many times. Relative to the germline gene, one junction end is altered; a read error may explain this. Distinct nucleotide sequences in the sample also encode this CDR3. TCRdb re-called clones from the multiplex PCR reads via CATT. The sample includes roughly 50,000 delta-chain clones, over 1.5% of them seen just once. The source of this sequence is a pool of human donors (malaria-infected and uninfected, not separated). Sequencing was performed on gamma-delta T cells from blood.

The CDR3 DNA is TGCGCTCTTGGGGAAGGTTTCCCTCTGGGGGATTTGTACACCGATAAACTCATCTTT. This sequence encodes CALGEGFPLGDLYTDKLIF. This rearrangement joins TRDV1 to TRDJ1; 9 nucleotides agree with TRDD3. Germline CDR1 and CDR2: TSWWSYY and QGS. This CDR3 spans 19 amino acids.